This TCR beta chain was identified in a study of blood T cells in healthy people across ages. V dropped 5 bases and J dropped 2 bases, with 13 bases sitting between them. Germline V gene sequence: CDR1 SEHNR, CDR2 FQNEAQ (reference sequence). This CDR3 comprises 15 residues. The use of a sample-barcoded 5' primer and a J-beta primer mix characterized a second PCR of about 7 to 12 cycles. TCRdb redid the calling of the 5' RACE reads with MiXCR, one entry per CDR3 protein. In the table there are about 1,800,000 distinct CDR3 sequences, 28% of which are singletons. This clonotype was sampled from a woman younger than 45 in good health. Specimen: blood. This chain uses TRBV7-9 with TRBJ2-1; D is perhaps TRBD2 (6 bases). DNA of the CDR3: TGTGCCAGCAGCCGGGACTCTGGGACCTACAATGAGCAGTTCTTC. It yields the protein CASSRDSGTYNEQFF. The full variable domain, rest sourced from reference TRBV7-9 and TRBJ2-1, is DTGVSQNPRHKITKRGQNVTFRCDPISEHNRLYWYRQTLGQGPEFLTYFQNEAQLEKSRLLSDRFSAERPKGSFSTLEIQRTEQGDSAMYLCASSRDSGTYNEQFFGPGTRLTVL.